The following is a T cell receptor (beta chain) sequence with its context. Its antigen is not yet known. No much larger clone is present one base from it, and per-base qualities are unavailable. In light of the paper, this sample's treatment or condition label describes: some 19 received Ad26.COV2.S at low or high dose, single or two shots; about 5 received placebo; per-sample allocation not given. For vaccine and placebo recipients, the sequenced repertoires came from samples collected on day 63 after the first injection. Between 29 July and 7 August 2020, Cohort 1b enrolled some 25 adults aged 18-55 years at one site in Boston, USA. Ad26.COV2.S was a replication-incompetent adenovirus type 26 vector expressing a prefusion-stabilized SARS-CoV-2 spike protein from the original Wuhan strain. From a lookup of the germline V gene, CDR1 and CDR2 are SGDLS and YYNGEE. V sheds 0 bases and J sheds 8 bases, leaving 12 bases between their ends. Measured from the cysteine to the phenylalanine, the CDR3 is 14 residues long. CDR3 DNA only is kept here, 42 bases in frame from base 1.

The immunoSEQ Assay was the method used to sequence TCRbeta CDR3 regions. After extraction, genomic DNA underwent amplification by bias-controlled multiplex PCR, followed by high-throughput sequencing. Processing in the source paper ran as follows. Collapsing and filtering of sequences were performed to quantify the absolute abundance of each unique TCRbeta CDR3 region. T cell fraction was estimated by normalizing TCRbeta template counts to usable DNA, with usable DNA measured through amplification of reference genes found in all nucleated cells. Repertoire TCRs were annotated as SARS-CoV-2-specific by exact matching of V gene, CDR3 amino acid sequence and J gene to a known reactive TCR set. The reference SARS-CoV-2 TCR set was derived from MIRA and filtered for enrichment in COVID-19-positive ImmuneCODE repertoires, a step that removed public or cross-reactive TCRs. Based on the MIRA antigens, annotated TCRs were further analysed at the level of specific ORF or position within ORF. Depth was the summed frequency of annotated unique rearrangements, while breadth was defined as annotated unique rearrangements over total unique productive rearrangements. Two-sided Wilcoxon rank-sum tests were applied when comparing TCR breadth between groups. Held by TCRdb, this immuneACCESS table contains in-frame sequences only and omits some clones. Under half of the omission traces to an unresolved V gene where checked; the cause of the rest is unknown. The DNA gave D and trimming, while V, J and clone size come from that table. The sample has hundreds of thousands of clones on record, around 90% of them singletons. The ten largest clones take up more than 10% of the sample.

The data originate from a study of Ad26.COV2.S vaccination and SARS-CoV-2 variants (dated by TCRdb to about 2021). Notes on the research overall: Vaccine-arm donors came from COV1001, a multicentre, randomized, double-blind, placebo-controlled phase I-IIa trial of Ad26.COV2.S in healthy adults. Ad26.COV2.S was administered intramuscularly at a dose of 5x10^10 or 1x10^11 viral particles, either as one shot or as two shots given 56 days apart. TCRbeta repertoire sequencing served as the tool for gauging how specific and how broad the SARS-CoV-2-reactive T cell receptors were following Ad26.COV2.S vaccination. A total of around 32 samples were included in the TCR-sequenced set, comprising some 20 Ad26.COV2.S vaccine recipients, 5 placebo recipients and 8 SARS-CoV-2 convalescent individuals. Trial participants were randomized into five groups of five, in which low-dose or high-dose Ad26.COV2.S was given once or twice, or placebo was given on both occasions. Investigators remained blinded to trial group allocation during experiments and outcome assessment.

What the work shows at the level of the full study, not this receptor alone: Substantial breadth of spike-specific CD8+ and CD4+ T cell responses was reported after vaccination. Comparable non-spike TCR breadth was observed between vaccine and placebo recipients, consistent with only spike being contained in the vaccine. Spike-specific TCR breadth was higher in Ad26.COV2.S recipients than in placebo recipients (P = 0.0014). The study lacked the statistical power to compare responses across vaccine doses or regimens. According to the authors, total T cell responses may have been underestimated by the TCR breadth and depth analyses.

The chain links TRBV9 with TRBJ2-4, with a tentative D gene TRBD1 over 5 matching bases. This specimen was peripheral blood, taken in a trial of Ad26.COV2.S vaccine versus placebo. The TCR was taken from a person aged 18-65 years who received the Ad26.COV2.S COVID-19 vaccine or a placebo. The encoded CDR3 is CASSVGGASDIQYF. The nucleotide sequence is TGTGCCAGCAGCGTAGGGGGCGCGAGTGACATTCAGTACTTC. Extended through the reference TRBV9 and TRBJ2-4 proteins, this CDR3 yields the full variable domain: DSGVTQTPKHLITATGQRVTLRCSPRSGDLSVYWYQQSLDQGLQFLIQYYNGEERAKGNILERFSAQQFPDLHSELNLSSLELGDSALYFCASSVGGASDIQYFGAGTRLSVL.